The source of this TCR beta chain is a study of T cell responses to AZD1222 COVID-19 vaccine. General study findings and limits: Spike-specific TCR breadth and depth went up after people got two AZD1222 doses. It was only after the peak T cell response that any repertoires were sampled. There were mostly white British donors and more females than males, and clonal diversity was possibly underestimated.

With respect to this clone: Its antigen remains unknown. Other nucleotide sequences in the sample specify the same CDR3.

CDR1 is SGHRS and CDR2 is YFSETQ in the germline V gene. Trimming removed 0 bases at V and 1 base at J, with 8 bases between. This CDR3 has 14 amino acids. Assay used: immunoSEQ multiplex PCR; TCRdb lists only in-frame clones, some missing. This sample's table has around 140,000 clones. The sequence was collected from an adult in good health. The chain links TRBV5-1 to TRBJ2-7; D is unresolved. What was sequenced was peripheral blood. The CDR3 DNA follows: TGCGCCAGCAGCTTGGTTGGCAGTTCCTACGAGCAGTACTTC. It encodes CASSLVGSSYEQYF.